This entry is about one T cell receptor (beta chain). As yet, its antigen is unknown. The data are from a study of beta chain features in type 1 diabetes. Study-level information: Healthy donors, compared against patients, showed similar age, gender and cell yields.

CDR3 length equals 15 residues. Between the trimmed V and J ends, which lost 6 bases and 1 base, there was a span of 13 bases. CDR1 is MDHEN and CDR2 is SYDVKM in the germline V gene. Each sorted population was over 95% pure. Study results and caveats: Compared with healthy donors, patients appeared to share more similar naive, central memory and regulatory TCRB repertoires. The question of HLA type influencing TCRB rearrangement was one that remained unresolved here. Among patients with Type 1 diabetes, TCRB CDR3s were moderately but significantly shorter in every one of the four CD4+ subsets.

Investigators reverse transcribed all isolated RNA, so they sequenced expressed TCRB transcripts. Some clones are missing from TCRdb's copy, which holds only in-frame ones; the method was immunoSEQ multiplex PCR. Of roughly 50,000 clones in the sample, around 45% were seen once. V is TRBV28 and J is TRBJ1-5; no definite D call. The clonotype comes from a young man with type 1 diabetes. The sample comprised Tregs from blood. DNA of the CDR3: TGTGCCAGCAGCCGTCAGATATTCAGCAATCAGCCCCAGCATTTT. Amino acids: CASSRQIFSNQPQHF.